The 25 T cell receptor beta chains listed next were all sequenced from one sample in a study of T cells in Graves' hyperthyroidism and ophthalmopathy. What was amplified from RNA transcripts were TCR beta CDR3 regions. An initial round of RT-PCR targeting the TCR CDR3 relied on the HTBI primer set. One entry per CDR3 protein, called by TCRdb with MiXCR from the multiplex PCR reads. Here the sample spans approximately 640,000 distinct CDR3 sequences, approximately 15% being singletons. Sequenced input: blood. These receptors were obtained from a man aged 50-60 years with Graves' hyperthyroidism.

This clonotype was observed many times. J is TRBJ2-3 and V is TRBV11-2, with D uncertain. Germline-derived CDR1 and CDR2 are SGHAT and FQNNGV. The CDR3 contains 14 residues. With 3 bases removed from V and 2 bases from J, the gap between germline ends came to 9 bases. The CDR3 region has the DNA TGTGCCAGCAGCTTCTCTCGATCCACAGATACGCAGTATTTT. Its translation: CASSFSRSTDTQYF.

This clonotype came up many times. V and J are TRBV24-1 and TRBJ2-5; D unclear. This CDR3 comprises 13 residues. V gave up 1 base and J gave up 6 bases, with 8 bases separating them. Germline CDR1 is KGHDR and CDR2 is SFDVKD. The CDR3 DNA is TGTGCCACCAGTGATTTACGAGTACAGACCCAGTACTTC. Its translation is CATSDLRVQTQYF.

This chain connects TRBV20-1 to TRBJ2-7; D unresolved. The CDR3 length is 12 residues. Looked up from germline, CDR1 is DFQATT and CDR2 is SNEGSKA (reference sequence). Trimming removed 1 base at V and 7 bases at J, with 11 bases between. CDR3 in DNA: TGCAGTGCTAGAGTGCAGGTAGTGGAGCAGTACTTC. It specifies CSARVQVVEQYF.

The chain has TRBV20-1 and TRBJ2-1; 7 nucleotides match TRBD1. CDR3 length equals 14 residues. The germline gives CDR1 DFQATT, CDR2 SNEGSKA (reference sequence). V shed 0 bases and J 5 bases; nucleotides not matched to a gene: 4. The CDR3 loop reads CSARDTRGHNEQFF. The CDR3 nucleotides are TGCAGTGCTAGAGATACGAGGGGGCACAATGAGCAGTTCTTC.

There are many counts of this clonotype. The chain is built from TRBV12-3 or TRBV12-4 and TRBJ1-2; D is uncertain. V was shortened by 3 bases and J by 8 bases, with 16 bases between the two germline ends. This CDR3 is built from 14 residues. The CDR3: CASSFDQIGGGYTF. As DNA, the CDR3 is TGTGCCAGCAGTTTTGATCAGATCGGCGGGGGCTACACCTTC.

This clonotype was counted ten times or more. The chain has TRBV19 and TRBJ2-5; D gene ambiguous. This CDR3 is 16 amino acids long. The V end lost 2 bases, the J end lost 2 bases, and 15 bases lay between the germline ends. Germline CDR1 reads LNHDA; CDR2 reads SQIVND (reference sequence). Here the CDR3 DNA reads TGTGCCAGTAGTATAAGAACCGGAGATGGGCAAGAGACCCAGTACTTC. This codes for CASSIRTGDGQETQYF.

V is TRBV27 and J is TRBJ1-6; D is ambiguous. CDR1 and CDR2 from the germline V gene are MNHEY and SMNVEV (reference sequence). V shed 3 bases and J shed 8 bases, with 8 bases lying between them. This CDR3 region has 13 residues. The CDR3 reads CASSFRTDSPLHF. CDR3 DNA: TGTGCCAGCAGTTTTCGTACCGATTCACCCCTCCACTTT.

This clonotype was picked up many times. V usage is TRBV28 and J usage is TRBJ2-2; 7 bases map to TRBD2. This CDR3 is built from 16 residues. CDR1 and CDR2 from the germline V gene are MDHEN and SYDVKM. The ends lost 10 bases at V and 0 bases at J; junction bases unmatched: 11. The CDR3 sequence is CATRGSGTSNTGELFF. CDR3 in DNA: TGTGCCACCCGAGGGAGCGGGACTTCGAACACCGGGGAGCTGTTTTTT.

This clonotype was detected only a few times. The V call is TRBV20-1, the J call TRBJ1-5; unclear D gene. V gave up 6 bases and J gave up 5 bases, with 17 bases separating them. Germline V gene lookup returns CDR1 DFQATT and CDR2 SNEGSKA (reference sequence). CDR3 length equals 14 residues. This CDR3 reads CSATYDTDDQPQHF. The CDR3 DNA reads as TGCAGTGCGACCTATGACACTGATGATCAGCCCCAGCATTTT.

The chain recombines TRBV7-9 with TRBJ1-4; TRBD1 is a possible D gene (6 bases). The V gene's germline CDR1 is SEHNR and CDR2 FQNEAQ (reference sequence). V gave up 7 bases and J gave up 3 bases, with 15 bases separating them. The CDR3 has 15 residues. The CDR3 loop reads CASTHSTGSNEKLFF. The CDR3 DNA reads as TGTGCCAGCACCCATTCGACAGGATCTAATGAAAAACTGTTTTTT.

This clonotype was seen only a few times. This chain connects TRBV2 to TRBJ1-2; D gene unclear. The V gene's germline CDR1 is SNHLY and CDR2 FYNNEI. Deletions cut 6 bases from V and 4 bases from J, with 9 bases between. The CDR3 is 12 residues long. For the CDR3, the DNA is TGTGCCAGCAGATCGGGCAGCTATGGCTACACCTTC. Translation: CASRSGSYGYTF.

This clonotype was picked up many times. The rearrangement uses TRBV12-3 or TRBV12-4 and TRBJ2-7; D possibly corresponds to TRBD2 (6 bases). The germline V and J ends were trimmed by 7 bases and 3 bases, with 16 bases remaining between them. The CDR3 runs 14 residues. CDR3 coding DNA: TGTGCCAGCACCCCCGGGGGAGTCATCTACGAGCAGTACTTC. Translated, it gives CASTPGGVIYEQYF.

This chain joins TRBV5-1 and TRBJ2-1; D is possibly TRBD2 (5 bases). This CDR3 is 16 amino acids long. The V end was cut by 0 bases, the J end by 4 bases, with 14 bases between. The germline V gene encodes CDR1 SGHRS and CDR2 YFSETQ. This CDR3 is CASSLGSGYEYNEQFF. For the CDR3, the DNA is TGCGCCAGCAGCTTGGGAAGCGGCTATGAATACAATGAGCAGTTCTTC.

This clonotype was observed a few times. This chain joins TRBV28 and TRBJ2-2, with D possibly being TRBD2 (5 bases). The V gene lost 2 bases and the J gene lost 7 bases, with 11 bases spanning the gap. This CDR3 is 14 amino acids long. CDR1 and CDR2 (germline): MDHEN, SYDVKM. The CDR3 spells CASSLPVANGELFF. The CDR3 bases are TGTGCCAGCAGTTTACCTGTAGCGAACGGGGAGCTGTTTTTT.

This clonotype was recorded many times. The CDR3 DNA sequence: TGCAGTGCTAAGACATCCGGGACAGGCACCTACGAGCAGTACTTC. Residues: CSAKTSGTGTYEQYF. This chain uses TRBV20-1 with TRBJ2-7; TRBD1 matches 8 bases. Per germline, CDR1 DFQATT and CDR2 SNEGSKA (reference sequence). The CDR3 is 15 amino acids. V lost 4 bases and J lost 2; bases outside the gene matches: 10.

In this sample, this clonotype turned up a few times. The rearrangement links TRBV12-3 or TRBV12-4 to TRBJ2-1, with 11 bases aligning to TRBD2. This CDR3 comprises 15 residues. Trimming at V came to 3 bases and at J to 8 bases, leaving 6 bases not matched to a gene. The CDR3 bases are TGTGCCAGCAGTTTGCTAGCGGGAGGTCAGCATGAGCAGTTCTTC. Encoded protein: CASSLLAGGQHEQFF.

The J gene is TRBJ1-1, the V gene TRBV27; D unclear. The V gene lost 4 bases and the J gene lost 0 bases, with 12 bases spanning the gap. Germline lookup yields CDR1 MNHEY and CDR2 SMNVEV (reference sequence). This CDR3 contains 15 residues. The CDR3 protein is CASSSVGRMNTEAFF. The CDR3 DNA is TGTGCCAGCAGTTCCGTCGGACGGATGAACACTGAAGCTTTCTTT.

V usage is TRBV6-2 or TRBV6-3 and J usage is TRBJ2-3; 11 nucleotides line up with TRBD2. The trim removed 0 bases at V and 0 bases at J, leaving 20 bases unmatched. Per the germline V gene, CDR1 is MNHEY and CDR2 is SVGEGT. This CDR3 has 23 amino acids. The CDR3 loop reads CASSYSTFAGTSGPDASTDTQYF. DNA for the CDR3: TGTGCCAGCAGTTACTCGACGTTCGCCGGGACTAGCGGTCCAGACGCTAGCACAGATACGCAGTATTTT.

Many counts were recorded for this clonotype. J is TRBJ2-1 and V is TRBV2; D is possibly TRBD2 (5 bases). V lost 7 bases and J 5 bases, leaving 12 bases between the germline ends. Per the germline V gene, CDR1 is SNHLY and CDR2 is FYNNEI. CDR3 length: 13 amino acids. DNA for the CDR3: TGTGCCAGCATGAGGGATCAGGACAATGAGCAGTTCTTC. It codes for CASMRDQDNEQFF.

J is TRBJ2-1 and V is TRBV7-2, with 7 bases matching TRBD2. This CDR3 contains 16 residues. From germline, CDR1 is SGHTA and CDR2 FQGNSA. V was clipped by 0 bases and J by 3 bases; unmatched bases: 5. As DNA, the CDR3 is TGTGCCAGCAGCTTAGCGGGCCAGCGGGACTACAATGAGCAGTTCTTC. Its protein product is CASSLAGQRDYNEQFF.

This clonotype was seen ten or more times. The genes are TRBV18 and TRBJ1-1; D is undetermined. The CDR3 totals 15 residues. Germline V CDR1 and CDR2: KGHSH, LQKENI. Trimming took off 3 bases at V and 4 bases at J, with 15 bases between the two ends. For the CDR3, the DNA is TGTGCCAGCTCACCGGCAGTGATGGGGATCACTGAAGCTTTCTTT. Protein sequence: CASSPAVMGITEAFF.

CDR3 coding DNA: TGCAGTGCTACCGAAACCGGGACAGGGCACGAGCAGTACTTC. It specifies CSATETGTGHEQYF. The chain carries TRBV20-1 and TRBJ2-7; 9 bases are a match to TRBD1. The CDR3 covers 14 residues. Germline CDR1 and CDR2: DFQATT and SNEGSKA (reference sequence). V lost 4 bases and J lost 5; bases outside the gene matches: 9.

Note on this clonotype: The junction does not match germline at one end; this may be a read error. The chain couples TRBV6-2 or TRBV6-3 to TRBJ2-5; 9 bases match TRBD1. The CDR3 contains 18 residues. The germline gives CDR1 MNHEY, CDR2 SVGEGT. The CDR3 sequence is CASSYSGDRVTPQATQYF. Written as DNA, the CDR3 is TGTGCCAGCAGTTACTCCGGGGACAGGGTAACGCCGCAAGCGACCCAGTACTTC.

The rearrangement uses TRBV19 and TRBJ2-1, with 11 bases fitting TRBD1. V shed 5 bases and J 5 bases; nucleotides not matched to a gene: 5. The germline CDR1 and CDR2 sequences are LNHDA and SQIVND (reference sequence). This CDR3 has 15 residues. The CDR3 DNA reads TGTGCCAGTAGTTGGGCGGACAGGGGGCACAATGAGCAGTTCTTC. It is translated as CASSWADRGHNEQFF.

The CDR3 coding sequence is TGTGCCAGCAGCCGGGACTACACCGGGGAGCTGTTTTTT. It specifies CASSRDYTGELFF. The V gene is TRBV28, the J gene TRBJ2-2; perhaps TRBD2 as D (6 bases). CDR3 length equals 13 residues. V was clipped by 6 bases and J by 3 bases, with 8 bases between them. Germline CDR1 is MDHEN and CDR2 is SYDVKM.